The next 17 T cell receptor beta chains were all read from a single sample in a study of blood T cell repertoires in COVID-19. Only in-frame clones appear in the TCRdb table, and some are missing; sequencing was by immunoSEQ multiplex PCR. The data contain roughly 520,000 clones, 88% of them seen just once; the ten biggest clones take up 1.5% to 2%. What was sequenced was PBMCs or T cells enriched from blood (not recorded which). These receptors all stem from a woman aged 40 to 55 who had recovered from COVID-19.

The chain carries TRBV5-4 and TRBJ1-2; TRBD1 agrees at 9 bases. Per the germline V gene, CDR1 is SGHNT and CDR2 is YYREEE (reference sequence). The ends lost 0 bases at V and 5 bases at J; junction bases unmatched: 5. CDR3 length: 15 amino acids. CDR3 amino acids: CASSLVAGQGYGYTF. The CDR3 DNA sequence: TGTGCCAGCAGCTTGGTGGCGGGACAGGGTTATGGCTACACCTTC.

The chain uses TRBV2 and TRBJ2-3; D is possibly TRBD2 (6 bases). Germline V gene lookup returns CDR1 SNHLY and CDR2 FYNNEI. The CDR3 runs 16 residues. The CDR3 loop reads CASLRSRLEGSDTQYF. As DNA, the CDR3 is TGTGCGTCCCTCCGGTCAAGACTAGAGGGGTCAGATACGCAGTATTTT.

The chain uses TRBV19 and TRBJ2-7; D possibly corresponds to TRBD1 (5 bases). V was trimmed by 5 bases and J by 9 bases, leaving 11 bases between them. Germline lookup yields CDR1 LNHDA and CDR2 SQIVND (reference sequence). The CDR3 runs 11 residues. The CDR3 spells CASSQQARQYF. As DNA, the CDR3 is TGTGCCAGTAGTCAACAGGCTCGGCAGTACTTC.

The rearrangement joins TRBV6-5 to TRBJ2-1, with D possibly matching TRBD1 (6 bases). CDR3 length: 15 amino acids. Germline V gene lookup returns CDR1 MNHEY and CDR2 SVGAGI. The V end lost 2 bases, the J end lost 8 bases, and 16 bases lay between the germline ends. CDR3 sequence: CASSYRQAAVHEQFF. CDR3 sequence (DNA): TGTGCCAGCAGTTACCGACAGGCGGCGGTCCATGAGCAGTTCTTC.

The chain couples TRBV6-5 to TRBJ1-6; unclear D gene. The CDR3 is 13 residues long. With 7 bases removed from V and 8 bases from J, the gap between germline ends came to 12 bases. Germline loops: CDR1 MNHEY, CDR2 SVGAGI. CDR3 DNA sequence: TGTGCCAGCACCCTAAACTCCCATTCACCCCTCCACTTT. Amino acid sequence: CASTLNSHSPLHF.

The V gene is TRBV6-5, the J gene TRBJ1-4; tentatively, D is TRBD1 (5 bases). Trimming left V 7 bases short and J 8 bases short, with 20 bases between. CDR3 length: 15 amino acids. Germline-derived CDR1 and CDR2 are MNHEY and SVGAGI. CDR3 protein: CASTFKEGEGEKLFF. The CDR3 DNA reads as TGTGCCAGCACGTTCAAGGAGGGCGAGGGGGAAAAACTGTTTTTT.

The V call is TRBV10-2, the J call TRBJ1-1; D call uncertain. The V end lost 3 bases, the J end lost 2 bases, and 16 bases lay between the germline ends. Germline CDR1 and CDR2: WSHSY and SAAADI. This CDR3 region has 16 residues. The CDR3 sequence is CASSDYGLGGNTEAFF. The CDR3 nucleotides read TGCGCCAGCAGTGACTATGGGCTGGGAGGTAACACTGAAGCTTTCTTT.

This clone has only a few counts. The chain is built from TRBV19 and TRBJ1-6; 8 bases fit TRBD1. The V gene end was trimmed by 4 bases and the J gene end by 9 bases; junction bases not matched to a gene: 14. Germline CDR1 and CDR2: LNHDA and SQIVND (reference sequence). This CDR3 is 17 amino acids long. CDR3 amino acids: CASSTYLDRAVGSPLHF. The CDR3 DNA is TGTGCCAGTAGTACCTACTTGGACAGGGCCGTCGGTTCACCCCTCCACTTT.

V is TRBV28 and J is TRBJ2-7, with TRBD2 matching over 14 bases. The V and J ends lost 3 bases and 3 bases, in that order; junction bases with no gene match: 4. The CDR3 has 16 residues. Germline values: CDR1 MDHEN, CDR2 SYDVKM. The CDR3 DNA is TGTGCCAGCAGTTTGGGACTAGCGGGAGTGTTCTACGAGCAGTACTTC. Its protein product is CASSLGLAGVFYEQYF. The full variable domain, its missing parts supplied by reference TRBV28 and TRBJ2-7, is DVKVTQSSRYLVKRTGEKVFLECVQDMDHENMFWYRQDPGLGLRLIYFSYDVKMKEKGDIPEGYSVSREKKERFSLILESASTNQTSMYLCASSLGLAGVFYEQYFGPGTRLTVT.

The gene calls are TRBV9 and TRBJ2-7, with a possible D match to TRBD1 (6 bases). The CDR3 sequence is 13 residues long. Trimming pared 2 bases from V and 1 base from J, leaving 7 bases between. Germline V CDR1 and CDR2: SGDLS, YYNGEE. The CDR3: CASSVGQSYEQYF. In DNA form, the CDR3 reads TGTGCCAGCAGCGTCGGACAGTCCTACGAGCAGTACTTC. The full variable domain, its missing parts supplied by reference TRBV9 and TRBJ2-7, is DSGVTQTPKHLITATGQRVTLRCSPRSGDLSVYWYQQSLDQGLQFLIQYYNGEERAKGNILERFSAQQFPDLHSELNLSSLELGDSALYFCASSVGQSYEQYFGPGTRLTVT.

This sequence joins TRBV12-5 and TRBJ2-7, with 8 bases that match TRBD2. In germline, CDR1 is LGHNT, CDR2 FRNRAP. The CDR3 loop spans 13 amino acids. V was pared by 8 bases and J by 5 bases, with 8 bases of the junction left unmatched. CDR3 residues: CASLLGRGHEQYF. Here the CDR3 DNA reads TGTGCTAGTCTCCTCGGGAGGGGCCACGAGCAGTACTTC.

In its sample, this clone was seen once. The chain employs TRBV2 and TRBJ2-7; D is undetermined. Germline V gives CDR1 SNHLY, CDR2 FYNNEI. V dropped 4 bases and J dropped 6 bases, with 16 bases sitting between them. The CDR3 runs 14 residues. The CDR3 DNA follows: TGTGCCAGCAGTGTAGAGCTTCCACCCATCGAGCAGTACTTC. Protein: CASSVELPPIEQYF.

In its sample, this clone was seen once. The chain carries TRBV24-1 and TRBJ2-3; D is unclear. Germline lookup yields CDR1 KGHDR and CDR2 SFDVKD. CDR3 length equals 14 residues. V dropped 4 bases and J dropped 4 bases, with 11 bases sitting between them. The CDR3 reads CATSDWVAADTQYF. In DNA, the CDR3 is TGTGCCACCAGTGACTGGGTAGCTGCAGATACGCAGTATTTT.

This chain joins TRBV27 and TRBJ1-2, with 10 positions matching TRBD1. With 7 bases clipped from V and 7 bases from J, the junction kept 3 bases outside the gene matches. The germline CDR1 and CDR2 sequences are MNHEY and SMNVEV (reference sequence). This CDR3 region has 12 residues. For the CDR3, the DNA is TGTGCCAGCAAGACAGGGGGCGGTGGCTACACCTTC. Protein sequence: CASKTGGGGYTF.

This sequence joins TRBV11-2 and TRBJ2-3; tentative D call: TRBD2 (6 bases). The CDR3 runs to 14 residues. Per germline, CDR1 SGHAT and CDR2 FQNNGV. V lost 3 bases and J lost 4, with 11 bases in between. CDR3 residues: CASSFAGGADTQYF. Written as DNA, the CDR3 is TGTGCCAGCAGCTTTGCGGGCGGGGCAGATACGCAGTATTTT.

The chain combines TRBV9 with TRBJ1-3; the match to TRBD1 covers 8 bases. This CDR3 region has 16 residues. Germline V gives CDR1 SGDLS, CDR2 YYNGEE. With 2 bases clipped from V and 4 bases from J, the junction kept 8 bases outside the gene matches. CDR3: CASSVQDRESGNTIYF. In DNA form, the CDR3 reads TGTGCCAGCAGCGTTCAGGACAGGGAATCCGGAAACACCATATATTTT.

The chain uses TRBV18 and TRBJ2-2, with 7 bases lining up with TRBD1. V shed 5 bases and J 5 bases; nucleotides not matched to a gene: 5. The germline CDR1 and CDR2 sequences are KGHSH and LQKENI. The CDR3 spans 14 residues. The CDR3 DNA reads TGTGCCAGCTCATTGGGACAGACAACCGGGGAGCTGTTTTTT. Its translation: CASSLGQTTGELFF.